These 27 T cell receptor beta chains were all obtained from the same sample, sequenced in a study of early T cells in non-severe SARS-CoV-2 infection. Using its own MiXCR run on the 5' RACE reads, TCRdb lists one record per CDR3 protein. The table has some 87,000 distinct CDR3 sequences, 10% to 15% seen once. The sequenced sample consisted of whole blood. These receptors all come from an adult who was a healthcare worker with PCR-confirmed SARS-CoV-2 infection or an uninfected control (not recorded which).

For this clonotype: This sequence may be a read error, since a much larger clone differs from it by one base. This sequence joins TRBV27 and TRBJ1-1; D unresolved. CDR1 MNHEY and CDR2 SMNVEV come from the germline V gene (reference sequence). There are 15 residues in the CDR3. The DNA of the CDR3 is TGTGCCAACAGTTTATCGGGGAGCATGAACACTGAAGCTTTCTTT. Its protein is CANSLSGSMNTEAFF.

V and J are TRBV7-9 and TRBJ1-2, with no clear D. Germline V gene sequence: CDR1 SEHNR, CDR2 FQNEAQ (reference sequence). Trimming cost V 0 bases and J 4 bases, with 15 bases left between them. This CDR3 spans 16 amino acids. The CDR3 DNA reads as TGTGCCAGCAGCTTAGCGATCGCAGCCGCCTTCTATGGCTACACCTTC. Translation: CASSLAIAAAFYGYTF.

The V and J genes are TRBV20-1 and TRBJ2-7; D not resolved. The V and J ends lost 6 bases and 0 bases respectively, with 12 bases between them. The CDR3 has 13 residues. Germline V lookup: CDR1 DFQATT, CDR2 SNEGSKA (reference sequence). The CDR3 coding sequence is TGCAGTGCCAGCGACATCGACTCCTACGAGCAGTACTTC. Translated: CSASDIDSYEQYF.

This clonotype was counted many times. V and J are TRBV24-1 and TRBJ1-4; no clear D gene. CDR1 is KGHDR and CDR2 is SFDVKD in the germline V gene. This CDR3 spans 14 amino acids. Trimming removed 4 bases at V and 8 bases at J, with 13 bases between. The CDR3 nucleotides read TGTGCCACCAGTGACCGGAGAGTCAAAGAAAAACTGTTTTTT. This translates into CATSDRRVKEKLFF.

This clonotype was recorded only once. The rearrangement links TRBV6-5 to TRBJ2-1, with a possible D match to TRBD1 (5 bases). The CDR3 loop spans 12 amino acids. Germline assignment: CDR1 MNHEY and CDR2 SVGAGI. With 6 bases removed from V and 6 bases from J, the gap between germline ends came to 9 bases. The CDR3: CASRDTTNEQFF. CDR3 DNA: TGTGCCAGCAGGGACACAACCAATGAGCAGTTCTTC.

This clonotype came up once. The gene calls are TRBV11-2 and TRBJ2-7; D not certain. The CDR3 loop spans 13 amino acids. With 10 bases removed from V and 9 bases from J, the gap between germline ends came to 22 bases. Per the germline V gene, CDR1 is SGHAT and CDR2 is FQNNGV. CDR3 DNA: TGTGCCACCACGCATAGGGCCAGCATAAGGCAGTACTTC. This sequence encodes CATTHRASIRQYF. The complete variable domain, with remaining parts taken from reference TRBV11-2 and TRBJ2-7, reads EAGVAQSPRYKIIEKRQSVAFWCNPISGHATLYWYQQILGQGPKLLIQFQNNGVVDDSQLPKDRFSAERLKGVDSTLKIQPAKLEDSAVYLCATTHRASIRQYFGPGTRLTVT.

This clonotype was counted many times. The V gene is TRBV6-6, the J gene TRBJ1-1, with D uncertain. V was clipped by 6 bases and J by 7 bases, with 15 bases between them. Germline CDR1 is MNHNY and CDR2 is SVGAGI (reference sequence). The CDR3 has 13 residues. The CDR3 DNA follows: TGTGCCAGCAGGTCGTTTTACGGTTATGAAGCTTTCTTT. It is translated as CASRSFYGYEAFF.

This chain connects TRBV10-2 to TRBJ2-3; the match to TRBD2 covers 9 bases. Looked up from germline, CDR1 is WSHSY and CDR2 is SAAADI. The CDR3 sequence is 12 residues long. V lost 7 bases, J lost 8 bases, and 4 bases stayed unmatched. The CDR3 DNA sequence: TGCGCCAGCAAGGCGGGGGGGCTTACGCAGTATTTT. It codes for CASKAGGLTQYF.

This clonotype was picked up a small number of times. This sequence joins TRBV20-1 and TRBJ2-5; maybe TRBD1 (6 bases). The germline gives CDR1 DFQATT, CDR2 SNEGSKA (reference sequence). The length of the CDR3 is 16 residues. Trimming cost V 0 bases and J 2 bases, with 16 bases left between them. The CDR3 reads CSARDEPDRVQETQYF. The DNA for the CDR3 is TGCAGTGCTAGAGATGAACCGGACAGAGTGCAAGAGACCCAGTACTTC.

As concerns this clonotype: A much larger clonotype is one base distant, so this may be a read error. In this CDR3 the conserved last residue, phenylalanine or tryptophan, is missing, so a read error is likely. The V and J genes are TRBV12-3 or TRBV12-4 and TRBJ2-7; TRBD1 matches at 7 bases. V shed 4 bases and J 5 bases; nucleotides not matched to a gene: 5. CDR3 length equals 13 residues. The CDR3 DNA reads TGTGCCAGCAGTTCGACAGGGTGGAACGAGCAGTACTCC. This gives the protein CASSSTGWNEQYS.

The rearrangement joins TRBV29-1 to TRBJ2-6; possibly TRBD2 for D (6 bases). This CDR3 spans 17 amino acids. Germline V lookup: CDR1 SQVTM, CDR2 ANQGSEA. The ends were cut back, 3 bases at V and 0 bases at J, with 15 bases in the middle. DNA for the CDR3: TGCAGCGTTGAGCTTGGTGACGGGAGCTCTGGGGCCAACGTCCTGACTTTC. It codes for CSVELGDGSSGANVLTF.

A few counts support this clonotype. The chain combines TRBV7-2 with TRBJ2-3, with D uncertain. Germline loops: CDR1 SGHTA, CDR2 FQGNSA. Trimming cost V 1 base and J 0 bases, with 17 bases left between them. The CDR3 runs 18 residues. The CDR3 spells CASSLGLSGPASTDTQYF. In DNA, the CDR3 is TGTGCCAGCAGCTTAGGTCTATCAGGACCCGCTAGCACAGATACGCAGTATTTT.

There are many counts of this clonotype. The gene calls are TRBV6-1 and TRBJ1-3; tentative D call: TRBD1 (6 bases). This CDR3 is built from 15 residues. The V gene's germline CDR1 is MNHNS and CDR2 SASEGT. V was shortened by 4 bases and J by 4 bases, with 14 bases between the two germline ends. The DNA of the CDR3 is TGTGCCAGCAGTGCAACCGGGACAACGGGAAACACCATATATTTT. Its translation: CASSATGTTGNTIYF.

This clonotype was counted many times. This chain joins TRBV7-8 and TRBJ2-1; unclear D gene. This CDR3 region has 15 residues. Germline-derived CDR1 and CDR2 are SGHVS and FQNEAQ. The V end lost 1 base, the J end lost 4 bases, and 11 bases lay between the germline ends. Here the CDR3 reads CASSLGMSDYNEQFF. The CDR3 region has the DNA TGTGCCAGCAGCTTAGGAATGTCGGATTACAATGAGCAGTTCTTC.

Only a few counts were recorded for this clonotype. The rearrangement links TRBV27 to TRBJ2-3; no clear D gene. V was cut by 6 bases and J by 5 bases, with 15 bases left in between. The CDR3 loop spans 14 amino acids. Per germline, CDR1 MNHEY and CDR2 SMNVEV (reference sequence). For the CDR3, the DNA is TGTGCCAGCAGGAAGACCATCCCAGGAGATACGCAGTATTTT. This codes for CASRKTIPGDTQYF.

This clonotype was counted at least ten times. This chain's CDR3 is CTSSPAWGQAGNTIYF. The CDR3 DNA reads as TGCACCAGCAGCCCTGCTTGGGGACAGGCGGGAAACACCATATATTTT. The chain links TRBV1 to TRBJ1-3; TRBD1 is the table's D call and was not checked against the DNA. TRBV1 is shown as a pseudogene. The CDR3 runs to 16 residues.

The V and J genes are TRBV29-1 and TRBJ1-1, with 8 bases lining up with TRBD1. The CDR3 sequence is 11 residues long. The V gene end was trimmed by 6 bases and the J gene end by 5 bases; junction bases not matched to a gene: 2. Germline CDR1 reads SQVTM; CDR2 reads ANQGSEA. CDR3 nucleotide sequence: TGCAGCGTCACAGGGGGGACTGAAGCTTTCTTT. Protein product: CSVTGGTEAFF.

This clonotype was observed a handful of times. The CDR3 reads CASSRDETGLRETQYF. The CDR3 DNA reads TGTGCCAGCAGCCGCGACGAAACAGGCCTGCGGGAGACCCAGTACTTC. The chain uses TRBV6-5 and TRBJ2-5; D possibly corresponds to TRBD1 (5 bases). Per the germline V gene, CDR1 is MNHEY and CDR2 is SVGAGI. V lost 6 bases, J lost 5 bases, and 22 bases lay in between. The CDR3 has 16 amino acids.

This clonotype was seen repeatedly, ten times or more. The V call is TRBV2, the J call TRBJ2-7, with unresolved D. Germline CDR1 is SNHLY and CDR2 is FYNNEI. Trimming stripped 5 bases from V and 2 bases from J, with 10 bases between. The CDR3 extends over 13 amino acids. For the CDR3, the DNA is TGTGCCAGCAGTCGCGACCGAGCCTACGAGCAGTACTTC. It codes for CASSRDRAYEQYF.

This clonotype was seen repeatedly, ten times or more. J is TRBJ2-1 and V is TRBV20-1, with 7 bases lining up with TRBD2. Germline assignment: CDR1 DFQATT and CDR2 SNEGSKA (reference sequence). The CDR3 runs to 12 residues. J lost 9 bases, V lost 3 bases, and 5 bases had no gene match. This CDR3 reads CSASGLGREQFF. As DNA, the CDR3 is TGCAGTGCTAGCGGACTAGGGCGTGAGCAGTTCTTC.

The chain joins TRBV7-9 to TRBJ2-7, with D possibly TRBD1 on 6 matching bases. Between the trimmed V and J ends, which lost 6 bases and 7 bases, there was a span of 16 bases. This CDR3 spans 13 amino acids. Germline V lookup: CDR1 SEHNR, CDR2 FQNEAQ (reference sequence). CDR3 sequence (DNA): TGTGCCAGCAGTCCTGACAGGACGAGTGAGCAGTACTTC. This encodes CASSPDRTSEQYF.

The V and J genes are TRBV7-8 and TRBJ2-5, with D uncertain. The CDR3 sequence is 14 residues long. The germline CDR1 and CDR2 sequences are SGHVS and FQNEAQ. Trimming left V 3 bases short and J 1 base short, with 9 bases between. The DNA of the CDR3 is TGTGCCAGCAGCTTCAGTAGGATCCAAGAGACCCAGTACTTC. Translation gives CASSFSRIQETQYF.

This clonotype was detected a few times. The J gene is TRBJ1-1, the V gene TRBV6-6, with D possibly TRBD1 on 5 matching bases. Germline CDR1 and CDR2: MNHNY and SVGAGI (reference sequence). The V end lost 6 bases, the J end lost 3 bases, and 20 bases lay between the germline ends. The CDR3 runs 16 residues. As DNA, the CDR3 is TGTGCCAGCAGAATAGAGGGGATAGTTACGCACACTGAAGCTTTCTTT. It codes for CASRIEGIVTHTEAFF.

This clonotype was observed a few times. The chain recombines TRBV18 with TRBJ2-1; 7 bases agree with TRBD2. The V gene end was trimmed by 6 bases and the J gene end by 7 bases; junction bases not matched to a gene: 9. This CDR3 contains 14 residues. Germline loops: CDR1 KGHSH, CDR2 LQKENI. The CDR3 reads CASSLSTSENEQFF. CDR3 sequence (DNA): TGTGCCAGCTCGCTGTCCACTAGCGAGAATGAGCAGTTCTTC.

This clonotype has at least ten counts. The genes are TRBV20-1 and TRBJ1-5, with D perhaps TRBD1 (6 bases). The V gene's germline CDR1 is DFQATT and CDR2 SNEGSKA (reference sequence). The CDR3 consists of 15 residues. V was cut by 5 bases and J by 1 base, with 15 bases left in between. The CDR3 sequence is CSASGGAGSNQPQHF. CDR3 DNA sequence: TGCAGTGCTTCGGGGGGGGCAGGAAGCAATCAGCCCCAGCATTTT.

This clonotype was observed a handful of times. For the CDR3, the DNA is TGTGCCAGCAGTACTAGCGGGGGGATAGATACGCAGTATTTT. Translating it yields CASSTSGGIDTQYF. The chain employs TRBV7-2 and TRBJ2-3, with 12 bases lining up with TRBD2. After removal of 6 bases from V and 5 bases from J, the junction contained 3 bases not matched to a gene. Germline loops: CDR1 SGHTA, CDR2 FQGNSA. The CDR3 spans 14 residues.

The V call is TRBV20-1, the J call TRBJ2-3, with no clear D. The CDR3 is 13 residues long. The V end was cut by 1 base, the J end by 6 bases, with 11 bases between. CDR1 and CDR2 from the germline V gene are DFQATT and SNEGSKA (reference sequence). This CDR3 reads CSARGPVRDTQYF. The CDR3 region has the DNA TGCAGTGCTAGAGGCCCGGTCAGGGATACGCAGTATTTT.